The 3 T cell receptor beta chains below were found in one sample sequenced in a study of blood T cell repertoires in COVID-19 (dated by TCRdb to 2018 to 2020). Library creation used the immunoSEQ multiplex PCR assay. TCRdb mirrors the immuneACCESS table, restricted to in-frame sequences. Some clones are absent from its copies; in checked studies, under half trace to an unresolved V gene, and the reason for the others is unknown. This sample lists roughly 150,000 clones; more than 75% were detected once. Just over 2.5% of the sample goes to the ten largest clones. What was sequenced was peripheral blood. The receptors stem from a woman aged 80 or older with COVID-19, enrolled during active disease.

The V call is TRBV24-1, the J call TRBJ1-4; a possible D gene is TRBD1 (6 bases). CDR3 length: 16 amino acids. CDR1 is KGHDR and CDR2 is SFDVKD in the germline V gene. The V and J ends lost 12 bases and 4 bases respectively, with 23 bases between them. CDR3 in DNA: TGTGCCTCCACTGGAGTGCAGGGGCGAGATAATGAAAAACTGTTTTTT. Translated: CASTGVQGRDNEKLFF.

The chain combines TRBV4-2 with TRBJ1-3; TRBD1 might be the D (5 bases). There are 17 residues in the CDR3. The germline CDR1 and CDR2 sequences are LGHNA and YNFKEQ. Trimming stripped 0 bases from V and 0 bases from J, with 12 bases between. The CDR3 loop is CASSQDVLGGSGNTIYF. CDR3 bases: TGTGCCAGCAGCCAAGATGTGTTGGGGGGCTCTGGAAACACCATATATTTT.

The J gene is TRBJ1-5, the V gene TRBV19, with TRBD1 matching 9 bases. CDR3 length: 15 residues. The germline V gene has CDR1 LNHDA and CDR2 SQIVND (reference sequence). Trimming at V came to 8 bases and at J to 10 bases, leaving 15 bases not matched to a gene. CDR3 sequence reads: CASGPGTGNFDPQHF. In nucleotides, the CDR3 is TGTGCCAGTGGTCCCGGGACAGGGAATTTCGATCCCCAGCATTTT. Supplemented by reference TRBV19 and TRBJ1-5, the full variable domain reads DGGITQSPKYLFRKEGQNVTLSCEQNLNHDAMYWYRQDPGQGLRLIYYSQIVNDFQKGDIAEGYSVSREKKESFPLTVTSAQKNPTAFYLCASGPGTGNFDPQHFGDGTRLSIL.